Each of the 10 T cell receptor beta chains below was sequenced from the same sample in a study of blood T cell repertoires in COVID-19. Produced via immunoSEQ multiplex PCR; TCRdb's table is partial and in-frame only. The sample has about 240,000 clones, about 81% seen once. The sample was peripheral blood. The receptors were gathered from a woman aged 55-69 years with active or convalescent COVID-19.

The V call is TRBV12-3 or TRBV12-4, the J call TRBJ2-5; TRBD2 is a possible D gene (5 bases). The CDR3 has 11 residues. With 7 bases removed from V and 7 bases from J, the gap between germline ends came to 10 bases. CDR3 coding DNA: TGTGCCAGCAATACTGGAGGGACCCAGTACTTC. The encoded protein is CASNTGGTQYF.

This sequence joins TRBV5-1 and TRBJ1-4; a weak D match, TRBD1 (6 bases). The CDR3 is 14 residues long. V was shortened by 0 bases and J by 11 bases, with 14 bases between the two germline ends. The germline V gene encodes CDR1 SGHRS and CDR2 YFSETQ. Here the CDR3 reads CASSLDGGQGKLFF. The CDR3 DNA follows: TGCGCCAGCAGCTTGGACGGGGGGCAGGGGAAACTGTTTTTT.

J is TRBJ2-7 and V is TRBV19; D gene uncertain. Germline V lookup: CDR1 LNHDA, CDR2 SQIVND (reference sequence). V lost 2 bases and J lost 2, with 10 bases in between. This CDR3 contains 14 residues. CDR3 in amino acids: CASSISDNTYEQYF. CDR3 DNA sequence: TGTGCCAGTAGTATAAGTGACAATACCTACGAGCAGTACTTC.

The chain has TRBV9 and TRBJ1-6; TRBD1 matches 7 bases. V gave up 4 bases and J gave up 4 bases; unmatched junction bases: 14. This CDR3 region has 18 residues. CDR1 SGDLS and CDR2 YYNGEE come from the germline V gene. The CDR3 DNA reads TGTGCCAGCAGCAACCGAGAAGGGGGCGCTTTATATAATTCACCCCTCCACTTT. Its protein product is CASSNREGGALYNSPLHF.

V gene TRBV6-6 combines with J gene TRBJ2-3; 7 bases agree with TRBD2. The CDR3 runs to 15 residues. Trimming took 7 bases from V and 3 from J; bases not matched to a gene: 10. The V gene's germline CDR1 is MNHNY and CDR2 SVGAGI (reference sequence). The CDR3 here is CASTMGGERTDTQYF. CDR3 in DNA: TGTGCCAGCACCATGGGGGGGGAAAGGACAGATACGCAGTATTTT.

This sequence joins TRBV7-8 and TRBJ2-5; 8 bases are shared with TRBD2. The CDR3 loop spans 15 amino acids. V trimming: 2 bases; J trimming: 3 bases; junction bases outside the gene matches: 5. Germline CDR1 SGHVS, CDR2 FQNEAQ. The CDR3 nucleotides read TGTGCCAGCAGCTTATTCGGGGGGGAGGAAGAGACCCAGTACTTC. As protein: CASSLFGGEEETQYF.

The V and J genes are TRBV18 and TRBJ1-5, with 11 nucleotides matching TRBD1. V trimming: 6 bases; J trimming: 5 bases; junction bases outside the gene matches: 9. The germline CDR1 and CDR2 sequences are KGHSH and LQKENI. The CDR3 sequence is 16 residues long. In nucleotides, the CDR3 is TGTGCCAGCTCGGACTCCGGGACAGGGGGGGATCAGCCCCAGCATTTT. Protein sequence: CASSDSGTGGDQPQHF. Using reference TRBV18 and TRBJ1-5 for the parts outside the CDR3, the full variable domain is NAGVMQNPRHLVRRRGQEARLRCSPMKGHSHVYWYRQLPEEGLKFMVYLQKENIIDESGMPKERFSAEFPKEGPSILRIQQVVRGDSAAYFCASSDSGTGGDQPQHFGDGTRLSIL.

The V call is TRBV5-6, the J call TRBJ1-2; D gene unclear. CDR1 SGHDT and CDR2 YYEEEE come from the germline V gene. This CDR3 has 13 residues. The germline V and J ends were trimmed by 2 bases and 7 bases, with 12 bases remaining between them. Here the CDR3 DNA reads TGTGCCAGCAGCTTTCCCGCACAGAGTGGCTACACCTTC. It codes for CASSFPAQSGYTF.

This chain joins TRBV4-2 and TRBJ2-5; 10 bases line up with TRBD2. This CDR3 has 19 residues. V shed 0 bases, J shed 2 bases, and the junction held 12 bases outside the gene matches. CDR1 and CDR2 (germline): LGHNA, YNFKEQ. The CDR3 sequence: CASSQESLAGAQGQETQYF. For the CDR3, the DNA is TGTGCCAGCAGCCAAGAGAGCCTAGCGGGGGCTCAAGGGCAAGAGACCCAGTACTTC.

The gene calls are TRBV6-1 and TRBJ1-1, with 9 positions matching TRBD1. Germline CDR1 MNHNS, CDR2 SASEGT. The CDR3 runs to 16 residues. V trimming: 1 base; J trimming: 5 bases; junction bases outside the gene matches: 8. CDR3 sequence reads: CASSEVLTGGWTEAFF. Written as DNA, the CDR3 is TGTGCCAGCAGTGAAGTCTTAACAGGGGGCTGGACTGAAGCTTTCTTT.